This entry concerns a single TCR beta chain. Its antigen remains unidentified. The input lacks base qualities; no much larger clone sits a single base away. Including cysteine and phenylalanine, the CDR3 has 15 amino acids. The entry retains the CDR3 DNA only, 45 bases that are in frame from base 1. V is shortened by 2 bases, J by 0 bases, and the region joining them spans 8 bases. Sequences SEHNR (CDR1) and FQNEAQ (CDR2) are obtained from the germline V gene (reference sequence). These data come from a study of blood T cell repertoires in COVID-19 (dated by TCRdb to the early 2020s). General notes on the study: The collaborator samples originated in the United States, Italy and Spain and spanned the acute and convalescent phases of COVID-19. The prospective study material was composed of cDNA or gDNA derived from T cells, B-cell-depleted T cells, or PBMCs. The samples were drawn from the first 160 participants of the ongoing ImmuneRACE study and from under 1,500 subjects provided by 6 global collaborators. A freely available public database, intended as a resource for researchers studying the immune response to SARS-CoV-2, is where the repertoires were released. Subjects who had been exposed to COVID-19, were actively infected with it, or had recovered from it provided the deeply sampled blood TCRbeta repertoires that made up the dataset. A de-identified subject ID, COVID-19 status, age in years and sex were almost always included in the sample metadata. Where available, HLA class I and class II types were taken from metadata supplied by the sample provider and were not determined by assay-based typing.

What the work shows at the level of the full study, not this receptor alone: Clinical and demographic metadata were provided uncurated, with the amount varying by source and participant.

The immunoSEQ Assay, a bias-controlled multiplex PCR, was used to amplify TCRbeta CDR3 regions from genomic DNA. The source study handled its data this way. Within the assay, amplification of reference gene primers was used to estimate how many nucleated cells each sample contained. Sequence reads were collapsed and filtered to measure the absolute abundance of every unique TCRbeta CDR3 rearrangement. For each sample, productive Simpson clonality was calculated as the square root of Simpson's diversity index across productive rearrangements. Sourced from immuneACCESS, this table was stored by TCRdb with only in-frame sequences that have V and J called. A share of the clones is absent; for the studies checked, an unresolved V gene accounts for under half, and the remainder has no known explanation. That table supplies the V and J calls and clone size; D and trimming were determined from the DNA. Recorded for this sample are 180,000 or so clones; over 75% of them occurred a single time. The top ten constitute 1% to 1.5% of the sample.

Participants in the prospective study were aged 18 to 89 years, lived in 24 United States geographic areas, and enrolled through a virtual design. In the prospective study, participants were assigned to cohorts based on the clinical history participants reported in a screening survey and a study questionnaire. In the prospective study, mobile phlebotomists collected whole blood, serum and a nasopharyngeal or oropharyngeal swab from each participant. Participants in the prospective study had the option to provide additional blood draws and questionnaires over a roughly two-month period. Prospective study blood samples were shipped either frozen or at room temperature before DNA extraction.

The sequence is built from TRBV7-9 and TRBJ1-3, with the D gene call left open. The clonotype originates from a human donor with acute COVID-19. The donor label of this sample is uncertain. Sequencing was performed on PBMCs or T cells enriched from blood (not recorded which). The CDR3 reads as follows: CASSLQASSGNTIYF. The nucleotide sequence is TGTGCCAGCAGCTTACAGGCCAGCTCTGGAAACACCATATATTTT.